The rows below give T cell receptor beta chains drawn from one sample of a study of patients and donors after allogeneic stem cell transplantation. Each CDR3 protein gets one entry after TCRdb re-called the RT-PCR reads with MiXCR. The table has about 230,000 distinct CDR3 sequences, about 14% seen once. The sequencing input was blood, either unsorted or a sorted T cell fraction (not recorded which). The receptors come from a human donor who was either an allogeneic HSCT recipient or a stem cell or donor lymphocyte infusion donor (not recorded which). It is not recorded whose cells these are; they may come from a transplant donor. The CDR3 runs from the conserved cysteine through the conserved F or W. The D gene is left open where the match is weak. Only some rows state a clone size, as once, few, many or a class for expanded clones.

d_gene,len,j_gene,v_gene,abundance,CDR3nt,CDR3aa
-,14,TRBJ2-1,TRBV5-1,-,TGCGCCAGCAGCTTGTCTCAGGGTTACAATGAGCAGTTCTTC,CASSLSQGYNEQFF
TRBD1,16,TRBJ2-7,TRBV24-1,many,TGTGCCACCAGTGATCCCAGACAGGGGGGCTCCTACGAGCAGTACTTC,CATSDPRQGGSYEQYF
TRBD2,14,TRBJ2-7,TRBV20-1,many,TGCAGTGCTAGTACACTAGCGGGAGCGGGCGAGCAGTACTTC,CSASTLAGAGEQYF
-,16,TRBJ1-2,TRBV4-2,-,TGTGCCAGCAGCCAAGATTACCGGACAGCTAACTATGGCTACACCTTC,CASSQDYRTANYGYTF
-,14,TRBJ1-6,TRBV15,-,TGTGCCACCAGCAGACCCCAGTCTAATTCACCCCTCCACTTT,CATSRPQSNSPLHF
TRBD1,16,TRBJ2-1,TRBV9,-,TGTGCCAGCAGCGGGGGACAGATCAGCTCCTACAATGAGCAGTTCTTC,CASSGGQISSYNEQFF
TRBD1,16,TRBJ2-5,TRBV7-8,many,TGTGCCAGCAGCCCAAGAAGGGACAGGGGCCAAGAGACCCAGTACTTC,CASSPRRDRGQETQYF
-,14,TRBJ2-3,TRBV12-3/TRBV12-4,many,TGTGCCAGCAGTTTAGGCGGGAACGCAGATACGCAGTATTTT,CASSLGGNADTQYF
-,15,TRBJ2-7,TRBV11-2,once,TGTGCCAGCAGCTTTGGGACACATAGCTCCTACGAGCAGTACTTC,CASSFGTHSSYEQYF
-,13,TRBJ1-4,TRBV25-1,few,TGTGCCAGCAGTGAATGGGGTAATGAAAAACTGTTTTTT,CASSEWGNEKLFF
TRBD2,15,TRBJ2-1,TRBV27,few,TGTGCCAGCAGTTTTCCGGCTAGCGGGGTCTATGAGCAGTTCTTC,CASSFPASGVYEQFF
TRBD1,14,TRBJ2-5,TRBV12-3/TRBV12-4,once,TGTGCCAGCAGCGGGACAGGGAGGGGAGAGACCCAGTACTTC,CASSGTGRGETQYF
-,11,TRBJ2-1,TRBV20-1,-,TGCAGTGCTAGTGTCCATGACCAGCAGTTCTTC,CSASVHDQQFF
TRBD1,14,TRBJ1-5,TRBV4-1,few,TGCGCCAGCAGCCAATCAGGGGGGTTTCAGCCCCAGCATTTT,CASSQSGGFQPQHF
-,14,TRBJ2-3,TRBV27,many,TGTGCCAGCAGTTTAGTCCTAGCTACAGATACGCAGTATTTT,CASSLVLATDTQYF
-,13,TRBJ1-1,TRBV10-3,many,TGTGCCATCAATGAGGTTATGAACACTGAAGCTTTCTTT,CAINEVMNTEAFF
TRBD2,17,TRBJ2-2,TRBV20-1,-,TGCAGTGCTAGGGCCCAACTAGCGGCCTTGGGCACCGGGGAGCTGTTTTTT,CSARAQLAALGTGELFF
-,13,TRBJ2-6,TRBV29-1,many,TGCAGCGTTTCCGGCTCTGGGGCCAACGTCCTGACTTTC,CSVSGSGANVLTF
-,12,TRBJ1-5,TRBV29-1,many,TGCAGCGTCACAGGTAGCAATCAGCCCCAGCATTTT,CSVTGSNQPQHF
TRBD2,18,TRBJ2-3,TRBV20-1,-,TGCAGTGCTAACCCAGGCGGGGGGCGGGGGATGGGCACAGATACGCAGTATTTT,CSANPGGGRGMGTDTQYF
TRBD1,14,TRBJ2-3,TRBV27,many,TGTGCCAGCACCCCGGACAGGACCACAGATACGCAGTATTTT,CASTPDRTTDTQYF
-,16,TRBJ2-5,TRBV21-1,many,TGTGCCAGCAGCAAATCCACTGGAGAGTACCAAGAGACCCAGTACTTC,CASSKSTGEYQETQYF
TRBD1,16,TRBJ2-7,TRBV5-8,-,TGTGCCAGCAGTCCAAAGCATCGGGACAGTTCCTACGAGCAGTACTTC,CASSPKHRDSSYEQYF
TRBD2,13,TRBJ2-1,TRBV12-3/TRBV12-4,many,TGTGCCAGCAAAGAGCGGGAGGCCAATGAGCAGTTCTTC,CASKEREANEQFF
TRBD1,14,TRBJ2-5,TRBV5-1,-,TGCGCCAGCAGCCCACAGGGGTTATCAGAGACCCAGTACTTC,CASSPQGLSETQYF
TRBD1,14,TRBJ2-3,TRBV6-2/TRBV6-3,few,TGTGCCAGCAGTAGGAGGACAGGGGGAGATACGCAGTATTTT,CASSRRTGGDTQYF
TRBD1,12,TRBJ1-2,TRBV29-1,few,TGCAGCGGTGCAGGGGGCGTTCGGGGCTACACCTTC,CSGAGGVRGYTF
-,13,TRBJ2-1,TRBV19,many,TGTGCCAGTAGACCAAGTCAGGGAAGCTCGCAGTTCTTC,CASRPSQGSSQFF
TRBD1,16,TRBJ1-1,TRBV6-5,few,TGTGCCAGCAGTTACGACTCATACAGGGGGCGAACTGAAGCTTTCTTT,CASSYDSYRGRTEAFF
TRBD1,17,TRBJ1-5,TRBV18,-,TGTGCCAGCTCACCCTCGACAGGGGAGCGGGGCAATCAGCCCCAGCATTTT,CASSPSTGERGNQPQHF
-,13,TRBJ2-7,TRBV7-9,few,TGTGCCAGCAGCGCGACACACTCCTACGAGCAGTACTTC,CASSATHSYEQYF
-,11,TRBJ1-5,TRBV20-1,few,TGCAGTGCCCAAAGGGGAGGGGCCCAGCATTTT,CSAQRGGAQHF
TRBD1,14,TRBJ2-5,TRBV5-1,-,TGCGCCAGCAGCTCAGGGGGAATCCAAGAGACCCAGTACTTC,CASSSGGIQETQYF
TRBD2,16,TRBJ2-7,TRBV7-9,few,TGTGCCAGCAGCCCCCCAGCGGGGGGGCCTAGGAACGAGCAGTACTTC,CASSPPAGGPRNEQYF
-,15,TRBJ1-6,TRBV20-1,many,TGCAGTGCTCCACAGGTCAGGGGAGAGGATTCACCCCTCCACTTT,CSAPQVRGEDSPLHF
-,12,TRBJ2-1,TRBV6-1,many,TGTGCCATCAGACCGGACTGGAATGAGCAGTTCTTC,CAIRPDWNEQFF
TRBD1,17,TRBJ2-3,TRBV24-1,-,TGTGCCACCAGTGACCCGGGACAGGGGGCTGCGGGAGATACGCAGTATTTT,CATSDPGQGAAGDTQYF
-,18,TRBJ1-6,TRBV18,-,TGTGCCAGCTCACTGTCCTTCAGAGGCCTTACATATAATTCACCCCTCCACTTT,CASSLSFRGLTYNSPLHF
TRBD1,15,TRBJ2-5,TRBV7-2,few,TGTGCCAGCAAGAGGGACAGGGGGTCCGGTGAGACCCAGTACTTC,CASKRDRGSGETQYF
-,15,TRBJ2-3,TRBV4-3,many,TGCGCCAGCAGCCAAGATCGTGTGGAAACAGATACGCAGTATTTT,CASSQDRVETDTQYF
-,14,TRBJ2-2,TRBV5-1,many,TGCGCCAGCAGCTACGGCGGGAACACCGGGGAGCTGTTTTTT,CASSYGGNTGELFF
-,14,TRBJ1-4,TRBV20-1,-,TGCAGTGCTAGCCCCCCAGGGAGAGGTGAAAAACTGTTTTTT,CSASPPGRGEKLFF
TRBD2,17,TRBJ2-5,TRBV5-1,few,TGCGCCAGCAGCCACGGTTTCAGCGGGGGGGCCGGGGAGACCCAGTACTTC,CASSHGFSGGAGETQYF
-,15,TRBJ1-1,TRBV7-3,-,TGTGCCAGCAGCTTATATGCGGACCGTGGCGCTGAAGCTTTCTTT,CASSLYADRGAEAFF
-,15,TRBJ2-4,TRBV27,-,TGTGCCAGCAGTTTACGGGCTGGGGCCAAAAACATTCAGTACTTC,CASSLRAGAKNIQYF
TRBD1,14,TRBJ2-7,TRBV19,-,TGTGCCAGTAGTGGTGAACAGGGGTGGCACGAGCAGTACTTC,CASSGEQGWHEQYF
-,15,TRBJ1-4,TRBV9,many,TGTGCCAGCACCACAGGAAATACCGGTAATGAAAAACTGTTTTTT,CASTTGNTGNEKLFF